This T cell receptor beta chain was sequenced for a study of blood T cell repertoires in COVID-19. TCRdb's table, derived via immunoSEQ multiplex PCR, lists solely in-frame clones and lacks some. The sample records around 290,000 clones, roughly 86% being singletons. Germline CDR1 DFQATT, CDR2 SNEGSKA (reference sequence). The CDR3 runs to 16 residues. Trimming at V came to 3 bases and at J to 7 bases, leaving 9 bases not matched to a gene. This chain uses TRBV20-1 with TRBJ2-1; 13 bases are shared with TRBD2. The receptor was isolated from a woman between 45 and 60 years old who had recovered from COVID-19. The sample comprised peripheral blood. The CDR3 bases are TGCAGTGCTAGTGCATCCGGGACTAGCGGGATTAATGAGCAGTTCTTC. Its protein product is CSASASGTSGINEQFF.